This TCR beta chain appears in the sequencing data of a study of blood T cell repertoires in COVID-19. Overall study: Collection of acute and convalescent COVID-19 samples took place in the United States, Italy and Spain.

Living in 24 US areas, the participants were between roughly 18 and 90 years of age. Cohort placement rested on clinical history that participants reported themselves. The recovered donors of Cohort 3 showed two negative PCRs, clearance, or symptom resolution. Per the germline V gene, CDR1 is KGHSH and CDR2 is LQKENI. This CDR3 has 16 residues. V lost 3 bases, J lost 5 bases, and 11 bases stayed unmatched. TCRdb's copy holds only in-frame clones and misses some; the assay was immunoSEQ multiplex PCR. Of 300,000 to 400,000 clones listed, roughly 91% are singletons. The sample consisted of PBMCs or T cells enriched from blood (not recorded which). The sequence came from a woman younger than 30 who had recovered from COVID-19. The J gene is TRBJ2-7, the V gene TRBV18, with 9 bases that match TRBD1. The CDR3 DNA sequence: TGTGCCAGCTCACCTCCTATGGGGACAGGGAGGAACGAGCAGTACTTC. Translating it yields CASSPPMGTGRNEQYF. The variable domain in full, completed from reference TRBV18 and TRBJ2-7, reads NAGVMQNPRHLVRRRGQEARLRCSPMKGHSHVYWYRQLPEEGLKFMVYLQKENIIDESGMPKERFSAEFPKEGPSILRIQQVVRGDSAAYFCASSPPMGTGRNEQYFGPGTRLTVT.